One T cell receptor beta chain is described in this entry. The TCR beta cDNA libraries carried unique molecular identifiers. MiXCR, applied by TCRdb to the PCR reads, yields one record per CDR3 protein. Of about 460,000 distinct CDR3 sequences listed, less than 45% are singletons. This entry comes from a study of post-analysis software for immune sequencing data. This clonotype was obtained from a girl aged 5 to 17 with multiple sclerosis. The specimen was blood.

The CDR3 DNA follows: TGTGCCAGCAGTTCCCGCTATGGAGCGAACAATGAGCAGTTCTTC. The encoded protein is CASSSRYGANNEQFF. This chain connects TRBV7-6 to TRBJ2-1; D gene uncertain. With 6 bases removed from V and 5 bases from J, the gap between germline ends came to 17 bases. This CDR3 contains 15 residues. CDR1 and CDR2 from the germline V gene are SGHVS and FNYEAQ.